Below, 12 T cell receptor beta chains from the same sample are listed, as sequenced in a study of human T cells and chemical hapten exposure. TCRdb called the RACE reads again in MiXCR, with one record for every CDR3 protein. The sample lists about 81,000 distinct CDR3 sequences; about 10% were seen once. Time point: patch test 2, 6 weeks after DPC sensitization. Treatment denoted: therapeutic diphenylcyclopropenone sensitization with weekly scalp DPC. The sequences come from whole blood, collected in connection with sensitization to the hapten diphenylcyclopropenone (DPC). Receptor source: a woman in her thirties with alopecia areata. Some clones in this sample may be carry-over from other donors' samples.

This clonotype turned up a few times. The genes are TRBV18 and TRBJ1-4; a weak D match, TRBD1 (5 bases). Germline V gene lookup returns CDR1 KGHSH and CDR2 LQKENI. Trimming shortened V by 3 bases and J by 7 bases, and 12 bases separated the two germline ends. This CDR3 has 14 amino acids. This CDR3 is CASSPRGAFEKLFF. CDR3 nucleotide sequence: TGTGCCAGCTCACCTCGAGGGGCCTTTGAAAAACTGTTTTTT.

Many counts were recorded for this clonotype. The chain is built from TRBV28 and TRBJ2-7; 9 bases agree with TRBD2. V dropped 6 bases and J dropped 2; count of bases not matched to a gene: 5. Germline V gene sequence: CDR1 MDHEN, CDR2 SYDVKM. This CDR3 has 14 amino acids. The CDR3 nucleotides are TGTGCCAGCAGCAGTCCTAGCGGGGCCTACGAGCAGTACTTC. Translating it yields CASSSPSGAYEQYF.

The rearrangement links TRBV9 to TRBJ1-3, with a weak D call TRBD1 (5 bases). CDR3 length: 15 amino acids. Trimming removed 3 bases from V and 0 bases from J, with 10 bases in between. Per the germline V gene, CDR1 is SGDLS and CDR2 is YYNGEE. Here the CDR3 reads CASSATGISGNTIYF. The DNA for the CDR3 is TGTGCCAGCAGCGCCACAGGTATCTCTGGAAACACCATATATTTT.

This clonotype was detected only a few times. The chain employs TRBV5-1 and TRBJ2-1; D unclear. The CDR3 has 13 amino acids. Germline V lookup: CDR1 SGHRS, CDR2 YFSETQ. The V end lost 3 bases, the J end lost 0 bases, and 4 bases lay between the germline ends. CDR3 in amino acids: CASSSTSYNEQFF. The CDR3 region has the DNA TGCGCCAGCAGCTCCACCTCCTACAATGAGCAGTTCTTC.

CDR3: CASSYLQGMNGYTF. Written as DNA, the CDR3 is TGTGCCAGCAGCTACCTACAGGGAATGAATGGCTACACCTTC. The V call is TRBV3-1, the J call TRBJ1-2; possibly TRBD1 for D (6 bases). Germline V gene sequence: CDR1 LGHDT, CDR2 YNNKEL (reference sequence). V gave up 5 bases and J gave up 6 bases, with 16 bases separating them. The CDR3 has 14 amino acids.

Only a few counts were recorded for this clonotype. The genes are TRBV6-6 and TRBJ1-1; possible D gene TRBD1, 5 bases. This CDR3 has 14 residues. V lost 0 bases and J 8 bases, leaving 13 bases between the germline ends. Looked up from germline, CDR1 is MNHNY and CDR2 is SVGAGI (reference sequence). The CDR3 loop is CASSYSDGAGEAFF. The CDR3 region has the DNA TGTGCCAGCAGTTACTCGGACGGGGCCGGAGAAGCTTTCTTT.

This chain links TRBV6-2 or TRBV6-3 with TRBJ1-1; 8 positions agree with TRBD1. Germline V gene data show CDR1 as MNHEY and CDR2 as SVGEGT. There are 17 residues in the CDR3. V was clipped by 2 bases and J by 0 bases; unmatched bases: 8. The CDR3 region is CASSYPKPGQVNTEAFF. The CDR3 nucleotides read TGTGCCAGCAGTTACCCCAAACCGGGACAGGTGAACACTGAAGCTTTCTTT.

This clonotype has at least ten counts. The J gene is TRBJ1-2, the V gene TRBV28; D is ambiguous. The CDR3 contains 11 residues. V shed 7 bases and J shed 5 bases, with 8 bases lying between them. Germline CDR1 is MDHEN and CDR2 is SYDVKM. CDR3 in DNA: TGTGCCAGCAAGTGGGCATATGGCTACACCTTC. This gives the protein CASKWAYGYTF.

This clonotype was counted many times. The chain recombines TRBV28 with TRBJ1-1; the D is unclear. The CDR3 totals 13 residues. Between the trimmed V and J ends, which lost 6 bases and 5 bases, there was a span of 13 bases. CDR1 and CDR2 from the germline V gene are MDHEN and SYDVKM. CDR3 nucleotides: TGTGCCAGCAGCCTCCGGCGTTTGACTGAAGCTTTCTTT. Its protein product is CASSLRRLTEAFF.

This clonotype occurred many times. This chain connects TRBV5-4 to TRBJ2-1; D is tentatively TRBD1 or TRBD2 (5 bases each). Deletions cut 4 bases from V and 6 bases from J, with 14 bases between. Germline assignment: CDR1 SGHNT and CDR2 YYREEE (reference sequence). The CDR3 is 14 residues long. Here the CDR3 reads CASSPVGEPNEQFF. The CDR3 DNA reads TGTGCCAGCAGCCCGGTAGGGGAGCCCAATGAGCAGTTCTTC. The variable domain in full, with the rest retrieved from reference TRBV5-4 and TRBJ2-1, is ETGVTQSPTHLIKTRGQQVTLRCSSQSGHNTVSWYQQALGQGPQFIFQYYREEENGRGNFPPRFSGLQFPNYSSELNVNALELDDSALYLCASSPVGEPNEQFFGPGTRLTVL.

This clonotype has ten or more counts. The J gene is TRBJ1-1, the V gene TRBV5-1, with D possibly matching TRBD1 (6 bases). The CDR3 is 15 amino acids. Trimming removed 0 bases from V and 4 bases from J, with 13 bases in between. Germline V lookup: CDR1 SGHRS, CDR2 YFSETQ. In DNA form, the CDR3 reads TGCGCCAGCAGCTTGGCGGGGGGCGGAGGCACTGAAGCTTTCTTT. Protein: CASSLAGGGGTEAFF.

The gene calls are TRBV29-1 and TRBJ2-7; perhaps TRBD1 as D (6 bases). This CDR3 has 14 residues. V gave up 6 bases and J gave up 3 bases, with 18 bases separating them. CDR1 is SQVTM and CDR2 is ANQGSEA in the germline V gene. The CDR3 DNA reads as TGCAGCGTGCTATCTACACAGGGTCACTACGAGCAGTACTTC. It encodes CSVLSTQGHYEQYF.